Below, 5 T cell receptor beta chains from the same sample are listed, as sequenced in a study of blood T cell repertoires in COVID-19. Assay: immunoSEQ multiplex PCR; the TCRdb copy retains only in-frame clones and omits some. This sample has roughly 420,000 clones; approximately 88% occur once, and the top ten carry 0.95% to 1%. Sequencing used PBMCs or T cells enriched from blood (not recorded which). These receptors were collected from a woman in her twenties or thirties with acute COVID-19.

The V gene is TRBV20-1, the J gene TRBJ2-3, with 11 bases aligning to TRBD2. V shed 3 bases, J shed 4 bases, and the junction held 6 bases outside the gene matches. The germline V gene has CDR1 DFQATT and CDR2 SNEGSKA (reference sequence). The CDR3 length is 15 residues. CDR3 sequence reads: CSASRLAGRSDTQYF. As DNA, the CDR3 is TGCAGTGCTAGTAGACTAGCGGGGCGGTCAGATACGCAGTATTTT.

This chain uses TRBV7-2 with TRBJ1-2, with TRBD1 matching over 7 bases. CDR3 length: 12 amino acids. Germline loops: CDR1 SGHTA, CDR2 FQGNSA. With V trimmed by 4 bases and J by 5 bases, 1 base remained unmatched. CDR3 nucleotide sequence: TGTGCCAGCAGCTACAGGGGTTATGGCTACACCTTC. It is translated as CASSYRGYGYTF.

This chain links TRBV6-1 with TRBJ2-3; 8 bases are shared with TRBD1. V trimming: 2 bases; J trimming: 2 bases; junction bases outside the gene matches: 6. This CDR3 region has 16 residues. CDR1 and CDR2 (germline): MNHNS, SASEGT. The CDR3 bases are TGTGCCAGCAGTGAAATGGGACAGGCCTCCACAGATACGCAGTATTTT. Its translation: CASSEMGQASTDTQYF.

This rearrangement joins TRBV18 to TRBJ1-2; D uncertain. The V end was cut by 1 base, the J end by 0 bases, with 12 bases between. The germline gives CDR1 KGHSH, CDR2 LQKENI. CDR3 size: 16 residues. The CDR3 spells CASSPLEGVANYGYTF. CDR3 bases: TGTGCCAGCTCACCACTGGAGGGTGTTGCTAACTATGGCTACACCTTC.

The chain recombines TRBV4-1 with TRBJ2-1; D gene ambiguous. The CDR3 has 12 residues. Germline V gives CDR1 MGHRA, CDR2 YSYEKL. Trimming removed 3 bases from V and 8 bases from J, with 8 bases in between. The CDR3 DNA reads TGCGCCAGCAGCCATAGGCAGGATGAGCAGTTCTTC. Translating gives CASSHRQDEQFF.